The 8 T cell receptor beta chains below all came from one sample that was sequenced in a study of lymphopenia after photon versus proton radiotherapy. Clones were read by immunoSEQ multiplex PCR, and TCRdb kept only the in-frame ones, dropping some. The sample includes about 20,000 clones, around 89% of them seen just once. The specimen comprised peripheral blood, sampled from a patient treated with proton-based radiotherapy. These receptor sequences come from an elderly man with esophageal cancer.

The CDR3 protein is CASSLETGGGRYF. CDR3 DNA sequence: TGTGCCAGCAGCTTAGAGACAGGGGGCGGCCGGTACTTC. The gene calls are TRBV7-9 and TRBJ2-7, with TRBD1 identical over 10 bases. Looked up from germline, CDR1 is SEHNR and CDR2 is FQNEAQ (reference sequence). V was clipped by 1 base and J by 12 bases; unmatched bases: 6. The CDR3 length is 13 residues. Complete variable domain (other parts from reference TRBV7-9 and TRBJ2-7): DTGVSQNPRHKITKRGQNVTFRCDPISEHNRLYWYRQTLGQGPEFLTYFQNEAQLEKSRLLSDRFSAERPKGSFSTLEIQRTEQGDSAMYLCASSLETGGGRYFGPGTRLTVT.

The rearrangement joins TRBV5-4 to TRBJ1-1, with D hard to call. The CDR3 covers 13 residues. From germline, CDR1 is SGHNT and CDR2 YYREEE (reference sequence). V was trimmed by 4 bases and J by 0 bases, leaving 7 bases between them. CDR3 residues: CASSHNMNTEAFF. DNA of the CDR3: TGTGCCAGCAGCCACAATATGAACACTGAAGCTTTCTTT.

The rearrangement joins TRBV9 to TRBJ1-4; D uncertain. The CDR3 has 13 amino acids. V was trimmed by 3 bases and J by 6 bases, leaving 9 bases between them. Germline loops: CDR1 SGDLS, CDR2 YYNGEE. The CDR3 protein is CASSAGEYEKLFF. The DNA of the CDR3 is TGTGCCAGCAGCGCCGGGGAGTATGAAAAACTGTTTTTT.

The chain carries TRBV7-2 and TRBJ2-7, with D hard to call. CDR3 length: 13 amino acids. The V gene's germline CDR1 is SGHTA and CDR2 FQGNSA. The V and J ends lost 0 bases and 0 bases respectively, with 3 bases between them. The CDR3 DNA follows: TGTGCCAGCAGCTTAGCGGCCTCCTACGAGCAGTACTTC. Protein: CASSLAASYEQYF.

The CDR3, as DNA: TGTGCTAGTGGTTTCGCGACAGGGAGGGTCAATGAGCAGTTCTTC. It translates to CASGFATGRVNEQFF. The chain links TRBV12-5 to TRBJ2-1; tentatively, D is TRBD1 or TRBD2 (7 bases each). V was shortened by 3 bases and J by 6 bases, with 15 bases between the two germline ends. Germline V gene sequence: CDR1 LGHNT, CDR2 FRNRAP. The CDR3 sequence is 15 residues long.

The chain recombines TRBV11-2 with TRBJ1-1; TRBD1 matches 9 bases. Per the germline V gene, CDR1 is SGHAT and CDR2 is FQNNGV. The CDR3 covers 14 residues. The V gene end was trimmed by 6 bases and the J gene end by 5 bases; junction bases not matched to a gene: 7. In nucleotides, the CDR3 is TGTGCCAGCAGTCAACAGGGGGCGAGGACTGAAGCTTTCTTT. Translated, it gives CASSQQGARTEAFF.

The rearrangement joins TRBV19 to TRBJ2-1; 11 bases are a match to TRBD2. The J segment lost 4 bases and the V segment lost 6 bases, leaving 2 bases of the junction unmatched. Germline lookup yields CDR1 LNHDA and CDR2 SQIVND (reference sequence). The length of the CDR3 is 14 residues. Written as DNA, the CDR3 is TGTGCCAGTAGCGCTAGCGGGGGGTACAATGAGCAGTTCTTC. It is translated as CASSASGGYNEQFF.

A single count supports this clone. V and J are TRBV2 and TRBJ1-3; 12 positions agree with TRBD1. CDR3 length equals 16 residues. Germline V gives CDR1 SNHLY, CDR2 FYNNEI. V dropped 3 bases and J dropped 7; count of bases not matched to a gene: 7. CDR3 sequence reads: CASSESMGQGANTIYF. The CDR3 DNA is TGTGCCAGCAGTGAGTCAATGGGACAGGGGGCCAACACCATATATTTT.